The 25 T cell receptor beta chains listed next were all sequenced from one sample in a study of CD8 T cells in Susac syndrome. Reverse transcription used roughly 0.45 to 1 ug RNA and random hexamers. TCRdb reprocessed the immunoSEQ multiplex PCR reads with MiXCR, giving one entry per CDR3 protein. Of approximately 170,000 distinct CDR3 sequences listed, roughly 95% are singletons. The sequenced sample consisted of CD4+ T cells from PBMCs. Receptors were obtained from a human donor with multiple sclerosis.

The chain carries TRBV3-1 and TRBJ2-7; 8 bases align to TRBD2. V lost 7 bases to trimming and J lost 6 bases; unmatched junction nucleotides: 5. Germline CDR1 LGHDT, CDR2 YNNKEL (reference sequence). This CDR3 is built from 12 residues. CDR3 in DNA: TGTGCCAGCAAGCGGGAGCCGGGCGAGCAGTACTTC. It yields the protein CASKREPGEQYF.

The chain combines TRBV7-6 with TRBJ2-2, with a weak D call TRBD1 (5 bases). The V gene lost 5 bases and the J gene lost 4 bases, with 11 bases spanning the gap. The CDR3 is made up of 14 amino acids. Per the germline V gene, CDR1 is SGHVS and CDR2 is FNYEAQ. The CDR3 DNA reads TGTGCCAGCAGCCCCTATGACAGCACCGGGGAGCTGTTTTTT. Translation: CASSPYDSTGELFF.

CDR3 coding DNA: TGCAGCGTTGACAGGGGGTGGGGGATGAACACTGAAGCTTTCTTT. This codes for CSVDRGWGMNTEAFF. The genes are TRBV29-1 and TRBJ1-1, with TRBD1 matching 7 bases. CDR3 length: 15 amino acids. Germline CDR1 is SQVTM and CDR2 is ANQGSEA. V lost 3 bases, J lost 0 bases, and 7 bases stayed unmatched.

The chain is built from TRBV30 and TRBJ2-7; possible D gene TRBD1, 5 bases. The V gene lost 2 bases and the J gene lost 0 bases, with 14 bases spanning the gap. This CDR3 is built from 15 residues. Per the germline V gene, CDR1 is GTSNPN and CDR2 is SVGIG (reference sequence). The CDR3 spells CAWSSWSGLSYEQYF. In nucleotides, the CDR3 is TGTGCCTGGAGTTCTTGGTCAGGGCTCTCCTACGAGCAGTACTTC.

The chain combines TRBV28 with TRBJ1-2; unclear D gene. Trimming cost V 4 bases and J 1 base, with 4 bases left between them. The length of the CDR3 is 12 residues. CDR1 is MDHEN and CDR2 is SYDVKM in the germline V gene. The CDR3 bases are TGTGCCAGCAGTTCCAGTAACTATGGCTACACCTTC. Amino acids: CASSSSNYGYTF.

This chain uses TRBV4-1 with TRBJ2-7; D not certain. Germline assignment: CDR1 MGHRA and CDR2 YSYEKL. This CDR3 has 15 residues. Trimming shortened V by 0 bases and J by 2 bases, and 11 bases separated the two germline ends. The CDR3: CASSQEWSAPYEQYF. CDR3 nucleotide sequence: TGCGCCAGCAGCCAAGAATGGTCAGCCCCCTACGAGCAGTACTTC.

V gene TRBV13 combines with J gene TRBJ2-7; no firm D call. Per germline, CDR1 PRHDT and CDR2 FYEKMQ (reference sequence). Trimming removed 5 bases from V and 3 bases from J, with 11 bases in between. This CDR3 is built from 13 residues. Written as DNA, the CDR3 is TGTGCCAGCAGCCGACTCACATACTACGAGCAGTACTTC. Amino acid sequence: CASSRLTYYEQYF. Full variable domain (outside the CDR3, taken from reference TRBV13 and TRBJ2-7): AAGVIQSPRHLIKEKRETATLKCYPIPRHDTVYWYQQGPGQDPQFLISFYEKMQSDKGSIPDRFSAQQFSDYHSELNMSSLELGDSALYFCASSRLTYYEQYFGPGTRLTVT.

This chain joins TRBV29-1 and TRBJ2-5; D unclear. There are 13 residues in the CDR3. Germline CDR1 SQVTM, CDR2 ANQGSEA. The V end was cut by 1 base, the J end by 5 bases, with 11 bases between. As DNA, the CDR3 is TGCAGCGTTGAAGGTGGACCCGGGGAGACCCAGTACTTC. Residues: CSVEGGPGETQYF.

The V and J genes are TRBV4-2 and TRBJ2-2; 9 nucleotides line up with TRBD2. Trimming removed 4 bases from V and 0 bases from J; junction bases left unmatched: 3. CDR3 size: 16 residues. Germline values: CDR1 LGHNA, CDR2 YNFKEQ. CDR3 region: CASSPSSGANTGELFF. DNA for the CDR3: TGTGCCAGCAGCCCCTCTAGCGGGGCGAACACCGGGGAGCTGTTTTTT.

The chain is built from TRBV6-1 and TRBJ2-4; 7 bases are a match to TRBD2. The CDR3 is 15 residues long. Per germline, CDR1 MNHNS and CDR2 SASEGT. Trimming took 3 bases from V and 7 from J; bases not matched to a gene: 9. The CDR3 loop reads CASSDQAGEHNIQYF. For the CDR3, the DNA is TGTGCCAGCAGTGATCAGGCGGGAGAACATAACATTCAGTACTTC.

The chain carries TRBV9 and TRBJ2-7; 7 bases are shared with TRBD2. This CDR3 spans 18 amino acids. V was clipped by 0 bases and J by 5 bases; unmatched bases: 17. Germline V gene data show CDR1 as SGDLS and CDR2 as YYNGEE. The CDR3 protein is CASSVVPVPGLQSHEQYF. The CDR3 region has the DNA TGTGCCAGCAGCGTAGTTCCGGTCCCGGGACTACAATCCCACGAGCAGTACTTC.

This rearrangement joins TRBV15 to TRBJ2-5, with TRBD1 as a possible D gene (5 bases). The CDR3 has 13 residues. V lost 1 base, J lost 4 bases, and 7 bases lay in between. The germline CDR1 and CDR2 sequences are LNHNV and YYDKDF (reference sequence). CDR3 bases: TGTGCCACCAGCAGAGGCCAGGGAGAGACCCAGTACTTC. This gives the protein CATSRGQGETQYF.

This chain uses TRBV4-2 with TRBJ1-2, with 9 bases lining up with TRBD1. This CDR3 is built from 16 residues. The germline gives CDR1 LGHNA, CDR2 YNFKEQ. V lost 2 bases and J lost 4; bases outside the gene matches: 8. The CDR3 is CASSQTGTGFFYGYTF. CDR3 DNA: TGTGCCAGCAGCCAAACCGGGACAGGGTTTTTCTATGGCTACACCTTC.

The CDR3 DNA is TGCAGCGTTGAAGCGGGAGCTGCAGAGACCCAGTACTTC. The encoded protein is CSVEAGAAETQYF. The chain joins TRBV29-1 to TRBJ2-5; possibly TRBD2 for D (6 bases). Germline CDR1 reads SQVTM; CDR2 reads ANQGSEA. This CDR3 spans 13 amino acids. The V and J ends lost 1 base and 4 bases respectively, with 10 bases between them.

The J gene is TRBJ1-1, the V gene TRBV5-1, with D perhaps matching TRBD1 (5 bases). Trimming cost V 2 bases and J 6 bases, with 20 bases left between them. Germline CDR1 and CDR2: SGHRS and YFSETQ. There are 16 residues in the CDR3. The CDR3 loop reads CASSLRALEGEAEAFF. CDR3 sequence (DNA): TGCGCCAGCAGCTTACGGGCGTTGGAAGGGGAGGCTGAAGCTTTCTTT. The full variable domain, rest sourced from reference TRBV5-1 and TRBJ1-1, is KAGVTQTPRYLIKTRGQQVTLSCSPISGHRSVSWYQQTPGQGLQFLFEYFSETQRNKGNFPGRFSGRQFSNSRSEMNVSTLELGDSALYLCASSLRALEGEAEAFFGQGTRLTVV.

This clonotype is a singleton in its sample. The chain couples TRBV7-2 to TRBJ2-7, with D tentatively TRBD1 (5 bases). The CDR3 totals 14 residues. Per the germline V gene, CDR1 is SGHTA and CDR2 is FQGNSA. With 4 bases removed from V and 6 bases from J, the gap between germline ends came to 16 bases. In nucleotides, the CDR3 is TGTGCCAGCAGCTACCCTCGGCAGGGTGGCGAGCAGTACTTC. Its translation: CASSYPRQGGEQYF.

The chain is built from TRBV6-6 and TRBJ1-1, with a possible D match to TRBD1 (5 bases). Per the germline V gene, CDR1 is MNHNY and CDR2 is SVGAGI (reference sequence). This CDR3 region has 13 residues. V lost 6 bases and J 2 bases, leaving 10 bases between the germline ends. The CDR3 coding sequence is TGTGCCAGCAGAGACAGCCTAAACACTGAAGCTTTCTTT. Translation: CASRDSLNTEAFF.

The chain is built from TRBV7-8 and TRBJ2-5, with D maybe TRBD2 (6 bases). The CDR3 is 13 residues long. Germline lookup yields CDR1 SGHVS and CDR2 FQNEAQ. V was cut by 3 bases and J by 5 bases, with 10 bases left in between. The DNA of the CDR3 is TGTGCCAGCAGCTTTCGACTAGTGGAGACCCAGTACTTC. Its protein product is CASSFRLVETQYF.

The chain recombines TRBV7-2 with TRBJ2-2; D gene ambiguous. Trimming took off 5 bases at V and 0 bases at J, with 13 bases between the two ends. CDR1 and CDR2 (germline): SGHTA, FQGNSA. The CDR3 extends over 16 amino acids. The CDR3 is CASSPQLSTNTGELFF. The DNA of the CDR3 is TGTGCCAGCAGCCCACAACTCTCTACGAACACCGGGGAGCTGTTTTTT.

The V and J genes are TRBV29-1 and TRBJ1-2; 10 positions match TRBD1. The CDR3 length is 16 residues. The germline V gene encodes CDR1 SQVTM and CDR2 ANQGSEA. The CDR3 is CTANLRTGGEVYGYTF. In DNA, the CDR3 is TGCACGGCCAACCTTAGGACAGGGGGGGAAGTTTATGGCTACACCTTC.

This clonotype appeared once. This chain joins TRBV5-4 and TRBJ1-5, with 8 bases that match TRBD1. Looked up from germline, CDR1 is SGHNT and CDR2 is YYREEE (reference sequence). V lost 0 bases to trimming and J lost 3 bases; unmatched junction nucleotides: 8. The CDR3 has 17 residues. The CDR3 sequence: CASSLAGGTGPNQPQHF. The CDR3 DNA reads TGTGCCAGCAGCTTGGCCGGTGGGACAGGTCCCAATCAGCCCCAGCATTTT.

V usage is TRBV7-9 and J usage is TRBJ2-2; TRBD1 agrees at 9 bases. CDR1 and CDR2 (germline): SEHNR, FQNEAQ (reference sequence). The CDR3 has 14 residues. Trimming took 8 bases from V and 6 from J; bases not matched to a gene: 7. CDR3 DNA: TGTGCCAGCTCACAGGGGGCCTCATCCGGGGAGCTGTTTTTT. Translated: CASSQGASSGELFF.

The CDR3 loop is CASTRRGDGYTF. The CDR3 nucleotides are TGTGCCAGCACCCGAAGAGGTGATGGCTACACCTTC. This chain links TRBV12-3 or TRBV12-4 with TRBJ1-2; D remains unclear. Between the trimmed V and J ends, which lost 7 bases and 6 bases, there was a span of 12 bases. The CDR3 sequence is 12 residues long.

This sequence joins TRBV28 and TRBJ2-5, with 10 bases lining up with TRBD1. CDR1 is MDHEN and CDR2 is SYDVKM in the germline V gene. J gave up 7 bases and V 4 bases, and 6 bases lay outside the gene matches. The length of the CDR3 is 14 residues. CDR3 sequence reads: CASSSRQGARTQYF. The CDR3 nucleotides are TGTGCCAGCAGTTCCCGACAGGGGGCGAGGACCCAGTACTTC.

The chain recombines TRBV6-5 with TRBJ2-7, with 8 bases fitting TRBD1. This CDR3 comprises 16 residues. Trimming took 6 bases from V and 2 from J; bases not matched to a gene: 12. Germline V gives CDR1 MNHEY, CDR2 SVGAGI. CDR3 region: CASSLRSTGVPYEQYF. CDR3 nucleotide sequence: TGTGCCAGCAGCTTAAGATCGACAGGGGTCCCCTACGAGCAGTACTTC.